This T cell receptor (beta chain) was recorded in a study of blood T cell repertoires in COVID-19. Study as a whole: Spain, Italy and the United States supplied samples that represented acute and convalescent COVID-19.

This CDR3 contains 12 residues. The germline V gene encodes CDR1 SGHDT and CDR2 YYEEEE. With 5 bases clipped from V and 4 bases from J, the junction kept 2 bases outside the gene matches. In the source study's methods: Nucleated cell number was recorded as an estimate derived from reference gene primer amplification. This table comes from immunoSEQ multiplex PCR, and its TCRdb copy is limited to in-frame clones, with some not included. V, J and clone size derive from that table, while D and trimming were established from the DNA sequence. The profile shows roughly 260,000 clones, more than 75% of them singletons.

This clonotype originated in a man aged 35-49 years who had recovered from COVID-19. Material: peripheral blood. The chain combines TRBV5-6 with TRBJ1-1, with 7 bases fitting TRBD1. The CDR3 nucleotides are TGTGCCAGCAGGAACAGGGGCACTGAAGCTTTCTTT. The encoded protein is CASRNRGTEAFF.